This T cell receptor beta chain was found in a study of blood T cell repertoires in COVID-19. V was shortened by 6 bases and J by 3 bases, with 12 bases between the two germline ends. The CDR3 totals 13 residues. CDR1 is SNHLY, CDR2 FYNNEI, per germline. Generated by immunoSEQ multiplex PCR, the TCRdb table keeps only in-frame clones and is missing some. The table lists roughly 300,000 clones, 88% of them singletons, with almost 9.5% in the top ten. The source of this sequence is a man aged 18 to 29 with active or convalescent COVID-19. V gene TRBV2 combines with J gene TRBJ2-7; D perhaps matches TRBD1 (6 bases). The sample consisted of peripheral blood. This CDR3 is CASRTDRYYEQYF. The CDR3 bases are TGTGCCAGCAGGACGGACAGATACTACGAGCAGTACTTC.